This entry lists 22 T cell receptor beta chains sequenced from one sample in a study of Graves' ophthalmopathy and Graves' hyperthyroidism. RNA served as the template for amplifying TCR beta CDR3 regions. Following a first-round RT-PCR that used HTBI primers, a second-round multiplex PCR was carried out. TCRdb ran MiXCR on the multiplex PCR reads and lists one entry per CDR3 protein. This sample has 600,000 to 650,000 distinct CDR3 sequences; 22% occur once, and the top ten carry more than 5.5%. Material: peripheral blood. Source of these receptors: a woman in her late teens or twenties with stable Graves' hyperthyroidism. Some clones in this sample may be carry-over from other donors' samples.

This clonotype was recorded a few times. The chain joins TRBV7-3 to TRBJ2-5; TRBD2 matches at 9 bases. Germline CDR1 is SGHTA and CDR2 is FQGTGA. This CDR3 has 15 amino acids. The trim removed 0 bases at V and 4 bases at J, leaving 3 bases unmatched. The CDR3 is CASSLTAGGRETQYF. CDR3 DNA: TGTGCCAGCAGCTTAACGGCGGGGGGGCGAGAGACCCAGTACTTC.

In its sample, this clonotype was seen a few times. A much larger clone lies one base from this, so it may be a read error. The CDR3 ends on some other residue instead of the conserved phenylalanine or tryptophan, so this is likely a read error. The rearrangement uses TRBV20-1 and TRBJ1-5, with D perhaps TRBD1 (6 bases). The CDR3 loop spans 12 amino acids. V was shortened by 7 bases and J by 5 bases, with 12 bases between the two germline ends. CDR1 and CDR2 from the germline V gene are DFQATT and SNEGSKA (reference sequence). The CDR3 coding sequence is TGCAGTGGGAGGGGGAGCGATCAGCCCCAGCATTAT. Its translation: CSGRGSDQPQHY.

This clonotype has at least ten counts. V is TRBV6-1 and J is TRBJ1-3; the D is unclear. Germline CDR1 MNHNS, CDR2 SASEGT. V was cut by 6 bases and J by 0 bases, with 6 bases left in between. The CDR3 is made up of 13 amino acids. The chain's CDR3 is CASRDTSGNTIYF. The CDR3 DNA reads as TGTGCCAGCAGAGACACCTCTGGAAACACCATATATTTT.

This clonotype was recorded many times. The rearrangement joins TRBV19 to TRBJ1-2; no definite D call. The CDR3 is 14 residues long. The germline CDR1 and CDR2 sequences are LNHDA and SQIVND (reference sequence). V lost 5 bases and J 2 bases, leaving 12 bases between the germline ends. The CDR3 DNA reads TGTGCCAGTAGTGCCGCGGGAAAGAACTATGGCTACACCTTC. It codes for CASSAAGKNYGYTF.

CDR3 coding DNA: TGTGCCAGCAGGGTGGGGAGGGACTATGGCTACACCTTC. This codes for CASRVGRDYGYTF. The chain joins TRBV6-1 to TRBJ1-2; D unresolved. Trimming left V 6 bases short and J 3 bases short, with 11 bases between. Looked up from germline, CDR1 is MNHNS and CDR2 is SASEGT. The CDR3 runs to 13 residues.

CDR3 protein: CASSQIKWGNTEAFF. The CDR3 coding sequence is TGTGCCAGCAGCCAAATAAAGTGGGGCAACACTGAAGCTTTCTTT. The gene calls are TRBV3-1 and TRBJ1-1, with D possibly TRBD1 on 5 matching bases. The germline V and J ends were trimmed by 2 bases and 2 bases, with 12 bases remaining between them. The CDR3 has 15 amino acids. Germline V lookup: CDR1 LGHDT, CDR2 YNNKEL (reference sequence).

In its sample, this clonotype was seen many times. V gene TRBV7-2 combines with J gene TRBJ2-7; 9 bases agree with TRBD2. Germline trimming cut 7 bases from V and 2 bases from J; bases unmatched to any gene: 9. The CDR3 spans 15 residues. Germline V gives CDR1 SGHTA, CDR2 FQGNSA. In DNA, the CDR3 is TGTGCCAGCACCTGGGGTCTAGCGGGAACCTACGAGCAGTACTTC. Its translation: CASTWGLAGTYEQYF.

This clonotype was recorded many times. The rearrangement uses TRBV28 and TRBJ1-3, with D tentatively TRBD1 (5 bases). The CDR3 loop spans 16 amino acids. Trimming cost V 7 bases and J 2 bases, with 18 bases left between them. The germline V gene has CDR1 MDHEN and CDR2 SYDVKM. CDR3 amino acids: CASTSGDFIAGNTIYF. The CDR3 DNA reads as TGTGCCAGCACAAGCGGGGACTTCATCGCTGGAAACACCATATATTTT. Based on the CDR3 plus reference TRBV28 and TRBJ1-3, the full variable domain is DVKVTQSSRYLVKRTGEKVFLECVQDMDHENMFWYRQDPGLGLRLIYFSYDVKMKEKGDIPEGYSVSREKKERFSLILESASTNQTSMYLCASTSGDFIAGNTIYFGEGSWLTVV.

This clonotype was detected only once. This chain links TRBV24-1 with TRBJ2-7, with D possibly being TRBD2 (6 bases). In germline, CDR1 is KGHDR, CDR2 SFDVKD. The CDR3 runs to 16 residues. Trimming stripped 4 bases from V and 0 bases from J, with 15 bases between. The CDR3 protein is CATSDRDSESSYEQYF. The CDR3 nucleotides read TGTGCCACCAGTGACCGGGACTCTGAAAGCTCCTACGAGCAGTACTTC.

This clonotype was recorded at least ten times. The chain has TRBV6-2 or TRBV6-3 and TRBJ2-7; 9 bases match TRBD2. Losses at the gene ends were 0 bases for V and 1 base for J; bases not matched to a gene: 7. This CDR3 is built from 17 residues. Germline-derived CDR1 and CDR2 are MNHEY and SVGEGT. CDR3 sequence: CASSYSTSREGSYEQYF. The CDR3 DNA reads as TGTGCCAGCAGTTACTCGACGTCGCGGGAGGGGTCCTACGAGCAGTACTTC.

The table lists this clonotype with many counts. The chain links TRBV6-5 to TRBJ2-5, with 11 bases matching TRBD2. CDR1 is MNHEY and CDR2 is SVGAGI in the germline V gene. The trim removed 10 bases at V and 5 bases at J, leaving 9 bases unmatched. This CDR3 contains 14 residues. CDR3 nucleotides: TGTGCCACCACAACTAGCGGGAGAAGGGAGACCCAGTACTTC. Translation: CATTTSGRRETQYF.

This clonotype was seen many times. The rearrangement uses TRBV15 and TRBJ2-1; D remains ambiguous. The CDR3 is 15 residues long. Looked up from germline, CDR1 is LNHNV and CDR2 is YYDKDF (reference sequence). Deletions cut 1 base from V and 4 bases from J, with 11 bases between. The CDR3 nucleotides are TGTGCCACCAGCAGAGTCCCCGGACGGTACAATGAGCAGTTCTTC. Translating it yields CATSRVPGRYNEQFF.

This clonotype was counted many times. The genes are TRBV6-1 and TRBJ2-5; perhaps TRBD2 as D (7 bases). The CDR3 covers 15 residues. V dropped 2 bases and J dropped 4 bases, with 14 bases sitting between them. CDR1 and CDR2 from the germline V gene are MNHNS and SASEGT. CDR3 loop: CASSESRGARETQYF. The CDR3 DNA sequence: TGTGCCAGCAGTGAAAGCCGGGGGGCCAGAGAGACCCAGTACTTC.

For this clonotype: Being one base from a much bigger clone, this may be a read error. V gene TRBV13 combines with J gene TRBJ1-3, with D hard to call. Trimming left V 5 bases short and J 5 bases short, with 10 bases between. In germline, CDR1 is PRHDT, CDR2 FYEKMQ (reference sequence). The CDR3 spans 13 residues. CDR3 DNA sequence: TGTGCCAGCAGCGCGGACGGTAGAAACACCATATATTTT. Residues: CASSADGRNTIYF. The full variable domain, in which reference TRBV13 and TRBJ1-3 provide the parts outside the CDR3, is AAGVIQSPRHLIKEKRETATLKCYPIPRHDTVYWYQQGPGQDPQFLISFYEKMQSDKGSIPDRFSAQQFSDYHSELNMSSLELGDSALYFCASSADGRNTIYFGEGSWLTVV.

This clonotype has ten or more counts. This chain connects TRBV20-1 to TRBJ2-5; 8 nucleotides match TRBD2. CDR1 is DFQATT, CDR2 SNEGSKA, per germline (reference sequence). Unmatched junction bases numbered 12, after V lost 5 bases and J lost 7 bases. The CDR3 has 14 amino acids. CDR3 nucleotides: TGCAGTGCTCCCCTCGCGGGGACTAGGGCGACCCAGTACTTC. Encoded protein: CSAPLAGTRATQYF.

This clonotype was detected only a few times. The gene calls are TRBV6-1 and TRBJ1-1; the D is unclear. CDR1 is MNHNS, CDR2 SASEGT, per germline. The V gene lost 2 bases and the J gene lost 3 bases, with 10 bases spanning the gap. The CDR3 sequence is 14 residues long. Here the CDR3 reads CASSEQEGYTEAFF. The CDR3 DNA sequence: TGTGCCAGCAGTGAACAGGAAGGATACACTGAAGCTTTCTTT.

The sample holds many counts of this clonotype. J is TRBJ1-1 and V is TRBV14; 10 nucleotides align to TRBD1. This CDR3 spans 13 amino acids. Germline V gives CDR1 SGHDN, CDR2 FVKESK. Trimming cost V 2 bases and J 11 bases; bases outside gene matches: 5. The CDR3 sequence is CASSQTRDRGAFF. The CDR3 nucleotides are TGTGCCAGCAGCCAAACAAGGGACAGGGGTGCTTTCTTT.

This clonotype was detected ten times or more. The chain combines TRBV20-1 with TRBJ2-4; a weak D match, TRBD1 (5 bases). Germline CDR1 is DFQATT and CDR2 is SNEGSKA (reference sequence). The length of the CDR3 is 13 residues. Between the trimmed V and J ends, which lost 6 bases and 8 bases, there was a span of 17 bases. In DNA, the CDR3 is TGCAGTGCCACCCAGGACGCCAGGGACATTCAGTACTTC. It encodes CSATQDARDIQYF.

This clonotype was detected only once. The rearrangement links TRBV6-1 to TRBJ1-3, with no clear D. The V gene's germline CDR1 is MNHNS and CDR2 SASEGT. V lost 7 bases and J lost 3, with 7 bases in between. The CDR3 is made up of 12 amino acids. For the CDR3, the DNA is TGTGCCAGCACCAACCGTGGAAACACCATATATTTT. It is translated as CASTNRGNTIYF.

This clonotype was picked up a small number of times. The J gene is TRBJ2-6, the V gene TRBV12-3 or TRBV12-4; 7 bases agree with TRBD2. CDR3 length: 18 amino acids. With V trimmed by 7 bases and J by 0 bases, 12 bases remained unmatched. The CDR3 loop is CASIPYGAGVSGANVLTF. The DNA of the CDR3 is TGTGCCAGCATTCCTTACGGTGCGGGGGTCTCTGGGGCCAACGTCCTGACTTTC.

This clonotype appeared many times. In nucleotides, the CDR3 is TGTGCCAGCAGCTTAGGACGGGCGGGAGTTCATCAGCCCCAGCATTTT. It is translated as CASSLGRAGVHQPQHF. This sequence joins TRBV11-2 and TRBJ1-5; D gene ambiguous. The CDR3 has 16 residues. Germline V gene data show CDR1 as SGHAT and CDR2 as FQNNGV. V was shortened by 1 base and J by 5 bases, with 15 bases between the two germline ends.

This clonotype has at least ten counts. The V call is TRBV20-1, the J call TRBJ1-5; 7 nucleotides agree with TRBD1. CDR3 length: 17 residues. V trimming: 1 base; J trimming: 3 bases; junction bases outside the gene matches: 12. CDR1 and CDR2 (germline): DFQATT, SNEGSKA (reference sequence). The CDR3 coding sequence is TGCAGTGCTAGAGCTCAAAGGACAGGACCGTACAATCAGCCCCAGCATTTT. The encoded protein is CSARAQRTGPYNQPQHF.